This TCR beta chain was retrieved from a study of shared clonotypes between healthy human individuals. Study-wide results and caveats: Exclusively blood specimens were collected; tissue repertoires likely differ.

Free of recent acute infections or vaccinations, the donors were healthy HIV-negative adults. This clone was seen only a few times. Its antigen is as yet unknown. V lost 4 bases, J lost 4 bases, and 10 bases stayed unmatched. CDR1 and CDR2 (germline): SGHVS, FNYEAQ. This CDR3 region has 16 residues. Replicate PCRs for unsorted PBMC used around 270 ng DNA (roughly 29,000 T cell genomes). Sequencing used immunoSEQ multiplex PCR; TCRdb keeps in-frame clones, though not all of them. The repertoire holds about 510,000 clones, with over 75% as singletons. The specimen was PBMCs. V and J are TRBV7-6 and TRBJ2-1, with 7 bases matching TRBD1. The TCR sequence derives from a woman aged 35 to 49 in good health. Some clones in this sample may be carry-over from other donors' samples. The CDR3 reads CASSSPTDRAYNEQFF. The CDR3 DNA is TGTGCCAGCAGCTCCCCTACAGACAGGGCGTACAATGAGCAGTTCTTC.